Listed here is a single TCR beta chain. Its target is unknown. These data originate in a study of T cell responses to AZD1222 COVID-19 vaccine. Whole-study results and caveats: Distributed over spike, vaccine-associated CD4 TCRs predominated at 160-218 and 743-854.

Method: immunoSEQ multiplex PCR; TCRdb's copy keeps in-frame clones and lacks some. The data show roughly 190,000 clones, approximately 92% seen once. CDR3 length equals 15 residues. Trimming took off 6 bases at V and 3 bases at J, with 15 bases between the two ends. Germline V gene sequence: CDR1 MNHEY, CDR2 SVGAGI. The V call is TRBV6-5, the J call TRBJ1-5; a weak D match, TRBD1 (5 bases). The specimen was peripheral blood, collected on day 0 of AZD1222 vaccination. The receptor's source is an adult in good health. CDR3 loop: CASSPGEGNNQPQHF. In DNA, the CDR3 is TGTGCCAGCAGCCCCGGGGAGGGGAACAATCAGCCCCAGCATTTT.